These T cell receptor beta chains were read from a single sample in a study of radiotherapy plus CTLA-4 blockade in lung cancer. The method was immunoSEQ multiplex PCR; TCRdb's version includes in-frame clones alone and lacks a portion of them. The sample has about 59,000 clones, around 74% seen once. The sequences come from peripheral blood, collected from a patient treated with radiotherapy plus ipilimumab. The source of these receptors is a human donor with non-small cell lung cancer whose response to radiotherapy plus ipilimumab could not be evaluated. Each CDR3 is given without its conserved first and last residue.

v_call cdr3_aa
TRBV15 ATSQVQDTEAF
TRBV7-6 ASSPFDTSTEAF
TRBV18 ASSPQGANYGYT
TRBV7-8 ASSPHLAGDREQY
TRBV19 ASTFDRLGFGEAF
TRBV5-1 ASSGAGGFNEQF
TRBV29-1 SALTDRDYGYT
TRBV14 ASSQDYATGNIQY
TRBV11-1 ASTKDRTNEKLF
TRBV28 ASIPGAPGEQY
TRBV7-6 ASSLSRGGSGNTIY
TRBV18 ASSPQAGGQETQY
TRBV7-9 ASSFRDTSYEQY
TRBV29-1 SVEAGGAVNTEAF
TRBV7-2 ASSLVGQGVDTQY
TRBV19 ASRPGQGSYEQY
TRBV7-8 ASSKGLGPLRENEQF
TRBV5-1 ASSFSGGTNYGYT
TRBV7-2 ASSSNRGRDYEQY
TRBV7-9 ASSLALYPYNSPLH
TRBV14 ASSQEVEAELAKNIQY
TRBV6-1 ASRQYTEAF
TRBV2 ANPQAGAPQETQY
TRBV11-3 ASTEQAGPYYEQY
TRBV27 ARPPLAGSNQPQH
TRBV7-2 ASSPNAQGDSGNTIY
TRBV11-1 ASSRGQGINEQF
TRBV23-1 ASTSREGVGYEQY
TRBV5-5 ASSFIQGTGELF
TRBV6-5 ASSSQREGQEDTQY
TRBV19 ASSPEQGWYQETQY
TRBV30 AGRGQVTDTQY
TRBV28 ASVGGAGSYNEQF
TRBV29-1 SVAGGTNEKLF
TRBV27 ASTQRGDFTYEQY
TRBV29-1 SVADRGAGEKLF
TRBV6-1 ASSADRLGNQPQH
TRBV6-4 ASSVEDRVAGELF
TRBV28 ASSLGTGLTYNSPLH
TRBV7-3 ASSLGSTDTQY
TRBV18 ASSWTGASNQPQH
TRBV10-3 AISVQGEITYEQY
TRBV10-2 ASSRLNTGELF
TRBV5-1 ASSLASSGYNEQF
TRBV7-6 ASSLGGDRGVDEQY
TRBV14 ASNRAGKYEQY
TRBV7-2 ASSLAEPGTSGANVLT
TRBV7-2 ASSLLGRQGAGTGELF
TRBV11-2 ASSLDGRGGLYGYT
TRBV14 ASSLTIYEQY
TRBV30 AWSLGTGANPVGPQH
TRBV19 ATRTRNQPQH
TRBV19 ASRTLERGPNKAF
TRBV7-6 ASRRSGGNTEAF
TRBV6-1 ASRRLLGNTIY
TRBV7-2 ASSYGTGGTTEAF
TRBV9 ASSVEGRLNTEAF
TRBV5-5 ASSTDRNQPQH
TRBV5-1 ASSYPEGWSNTGELF
TRBV6-6 ASSYLSDTQY